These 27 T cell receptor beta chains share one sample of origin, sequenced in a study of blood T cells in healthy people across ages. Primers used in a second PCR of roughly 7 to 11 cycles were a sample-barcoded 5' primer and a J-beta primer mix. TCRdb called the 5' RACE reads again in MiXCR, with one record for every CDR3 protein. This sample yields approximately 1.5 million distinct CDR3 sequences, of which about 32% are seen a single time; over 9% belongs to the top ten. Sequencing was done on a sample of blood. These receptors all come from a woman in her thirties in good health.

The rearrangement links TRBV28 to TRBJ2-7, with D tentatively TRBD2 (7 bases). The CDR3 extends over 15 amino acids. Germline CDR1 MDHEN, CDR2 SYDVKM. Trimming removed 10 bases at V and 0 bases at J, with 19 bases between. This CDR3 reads CAIARGGLDSYEQYF. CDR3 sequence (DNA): TGTGCCATTGCCCGCGGGGGCTTGGACTCCTACGAGCAGTACTTC. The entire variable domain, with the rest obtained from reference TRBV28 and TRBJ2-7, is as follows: DVKVTQSSRYLVKRTGEKVFLECVQDMDHENMFWYRQDPGLGLRLIYFSYDVKMKEKGDIPEGYSVSREKKERFSLILESASTNQTSMYLCAIARGGLDSYEQYFGPGTRLTVT.

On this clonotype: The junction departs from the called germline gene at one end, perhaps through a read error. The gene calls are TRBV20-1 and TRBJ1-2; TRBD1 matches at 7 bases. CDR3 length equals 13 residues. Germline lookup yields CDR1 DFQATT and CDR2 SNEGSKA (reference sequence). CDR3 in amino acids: CSARGQEAYGYTF. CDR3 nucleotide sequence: TGCAGTGCGAGAGGACAGGAGGCTTATGGCTACACCTTC.

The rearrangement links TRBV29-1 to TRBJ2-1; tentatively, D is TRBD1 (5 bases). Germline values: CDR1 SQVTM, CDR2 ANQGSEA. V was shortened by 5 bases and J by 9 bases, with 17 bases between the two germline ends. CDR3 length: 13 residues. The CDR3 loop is CSVLGQGKGEQFF. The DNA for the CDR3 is TGCAGCGTTCTAGGGCAGGGCAAGGGTGAGCAGTTCTTC.

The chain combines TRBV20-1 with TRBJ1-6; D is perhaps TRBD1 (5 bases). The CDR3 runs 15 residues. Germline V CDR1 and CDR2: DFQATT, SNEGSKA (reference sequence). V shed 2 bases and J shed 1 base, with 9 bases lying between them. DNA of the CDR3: TGCAGTGCTAGACGGGGGTATTCCTATAATTCACCCCTCCACTTT. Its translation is CSARRGYSYNSPLHF.

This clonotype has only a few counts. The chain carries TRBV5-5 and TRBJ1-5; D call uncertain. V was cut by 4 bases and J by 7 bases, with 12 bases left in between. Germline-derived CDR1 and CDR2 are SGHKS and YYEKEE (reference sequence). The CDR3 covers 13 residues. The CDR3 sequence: CASSPSPSQPQHF. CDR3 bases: TGTGCCAGCAGCCCTTCACCGTCCCAGCCCCAGCATTTT.

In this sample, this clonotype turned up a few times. CDR3 sequence (DNA): TGTGCCAGCAGCCAAACCGCGGGGCAGGGCCCCCACAATGAGCAGTTCTTC. It translates to CASSQTAGQGPHNEQFF. The genes are TRBV3-1 and TRBJ2-1; possibly TRBD2 for D (6 bases). Germline lookup yields CDR1 LGHDT and CDR2 YNNKEL (reference sequence). V dropped 2 bases and J dropped 5 bases, with 19 bases sitting between them. The CDR3 is made up of 17 amino acids.

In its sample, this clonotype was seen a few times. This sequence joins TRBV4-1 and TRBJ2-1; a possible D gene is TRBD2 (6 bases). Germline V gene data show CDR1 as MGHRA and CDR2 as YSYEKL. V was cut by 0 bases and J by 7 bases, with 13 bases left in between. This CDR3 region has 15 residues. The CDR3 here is CASSQDGVGRNEQFF. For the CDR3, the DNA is TGCGCCAGCAGCCAAGATGGAGTAGGGAGGAATGAGCAGTTCTTC.

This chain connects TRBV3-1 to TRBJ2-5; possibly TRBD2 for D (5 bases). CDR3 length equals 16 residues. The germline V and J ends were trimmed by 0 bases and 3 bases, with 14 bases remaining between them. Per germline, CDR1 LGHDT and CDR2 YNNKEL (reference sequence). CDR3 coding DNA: TGTGCCAGCAGCCAAGATTGGGGAGAGGGCGAAGAGACCCAGTACTTC. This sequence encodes CASSQDWGEGEETQYF.

The CDR3 is CSVYEDYISYNEQYF. The CDR3 DNA follows: TGCAGTGTCTACGAGGACTACATCTCCTACAATGAGCAGTACTTC. The chain recombines TRBV20-1 with TRBJ2-7, with a possible D match to TRBD2 (6 bases). The CDR3 spans 15 residues. V lost 7 bases, J lost 7 bases, and 26 bases lay in between. The germline gives CDR1 DFQATT, CDR2 SNEGSKA (reference sequence).

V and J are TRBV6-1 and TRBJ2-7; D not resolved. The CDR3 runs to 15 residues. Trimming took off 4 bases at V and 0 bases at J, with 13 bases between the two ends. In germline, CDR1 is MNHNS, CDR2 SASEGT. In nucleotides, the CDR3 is TGTGCCAGCAGTGGGGGTCAGGTTAACTCCTACGAGCAGTACTTC. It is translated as CASSGGQVNSYEQYF.

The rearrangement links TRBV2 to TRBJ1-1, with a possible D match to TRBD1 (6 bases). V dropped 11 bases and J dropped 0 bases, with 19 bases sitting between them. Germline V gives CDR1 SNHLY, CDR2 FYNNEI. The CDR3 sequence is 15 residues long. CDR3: CAVDGQPSMNTEAFF. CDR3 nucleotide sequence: TGTGCCGTGGATGGACAGCCTTCGATGAACACTGAAGCTTTCTTT.

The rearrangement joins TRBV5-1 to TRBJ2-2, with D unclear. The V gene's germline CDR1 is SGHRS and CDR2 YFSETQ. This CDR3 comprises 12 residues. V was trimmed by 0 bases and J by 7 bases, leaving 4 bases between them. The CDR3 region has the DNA TGCGCCAGCAGCTTGGAGATCGGGGAGCTGTTTTTT. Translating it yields CASSLEIGELFF.

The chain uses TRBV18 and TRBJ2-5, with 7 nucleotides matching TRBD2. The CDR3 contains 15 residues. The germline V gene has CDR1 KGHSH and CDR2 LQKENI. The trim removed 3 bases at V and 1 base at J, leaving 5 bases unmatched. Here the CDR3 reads CASSPKRGIQETQYF. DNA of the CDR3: TGTGCCAGCTCACCGAAGCGGGGAATCCAAGAGACCCAGTACTTC.

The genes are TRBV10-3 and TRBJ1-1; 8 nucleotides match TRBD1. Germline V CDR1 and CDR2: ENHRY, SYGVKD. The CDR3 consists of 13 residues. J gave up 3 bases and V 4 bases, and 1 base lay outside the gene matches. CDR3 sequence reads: CAISGQGHTEAFF. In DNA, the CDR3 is TGTGCCATCAGTGGACAGGGGCACACTGAAGCTTTCTTT.

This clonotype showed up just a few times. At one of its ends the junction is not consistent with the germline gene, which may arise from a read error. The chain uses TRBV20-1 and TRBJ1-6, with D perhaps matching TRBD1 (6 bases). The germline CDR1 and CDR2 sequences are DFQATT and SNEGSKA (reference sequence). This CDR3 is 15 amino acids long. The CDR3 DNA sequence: TGCAGTGCTAGAGGTCCCACAGGGAATAATTCGCCCCTCCACTTT. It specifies CSARGPTGNNSPLHF.

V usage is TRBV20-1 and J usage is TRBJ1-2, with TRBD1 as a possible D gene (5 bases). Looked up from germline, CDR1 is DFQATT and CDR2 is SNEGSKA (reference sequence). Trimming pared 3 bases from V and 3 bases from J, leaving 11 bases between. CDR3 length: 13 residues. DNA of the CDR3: TGCAGTGCTAGCCCCCCGGGGGACTATGGCTACACCTTC. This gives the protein CSASPPGDYGYTF.

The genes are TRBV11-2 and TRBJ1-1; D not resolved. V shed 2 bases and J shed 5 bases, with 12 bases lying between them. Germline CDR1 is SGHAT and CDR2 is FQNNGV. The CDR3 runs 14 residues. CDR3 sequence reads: CASSLKSQGTEAFF. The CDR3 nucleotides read TGTGCCAGCAGCTTAAAGTCTCAAGGGACTGAAGCTTTCTTT.

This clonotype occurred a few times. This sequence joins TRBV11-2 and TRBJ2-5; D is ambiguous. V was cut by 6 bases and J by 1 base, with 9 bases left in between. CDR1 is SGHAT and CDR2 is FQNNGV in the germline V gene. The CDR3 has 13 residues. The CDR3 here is CASSAMAQETQYF. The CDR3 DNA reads TGTGCCAGCAGTGCCATGGCCCAAGAGACCCAGTACTTC.

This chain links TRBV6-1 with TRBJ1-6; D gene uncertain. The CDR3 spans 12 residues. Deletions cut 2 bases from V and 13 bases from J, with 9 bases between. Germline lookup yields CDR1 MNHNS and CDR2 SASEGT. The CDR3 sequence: CASSESPDPLHF. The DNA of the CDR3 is TGTGCCAGCAGTGAATCTCCGGACCCCCTCCACTTT.

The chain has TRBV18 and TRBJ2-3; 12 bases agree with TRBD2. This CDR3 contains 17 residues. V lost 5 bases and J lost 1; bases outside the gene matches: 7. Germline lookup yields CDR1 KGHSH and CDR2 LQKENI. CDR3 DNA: TGTGCCAGCTCATCTGGACTAGCGGGAACTGGCACAGATACGCAGTATTTT. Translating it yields CASSSGLAGTGTDTQYF.

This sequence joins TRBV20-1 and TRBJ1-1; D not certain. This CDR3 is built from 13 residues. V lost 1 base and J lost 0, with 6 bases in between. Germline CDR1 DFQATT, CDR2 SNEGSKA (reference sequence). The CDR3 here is CSARVVVNTEAFF. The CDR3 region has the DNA TGCAGTGCTAGAGTCGTTGTGAACACTGAAGCTTTCTTT.

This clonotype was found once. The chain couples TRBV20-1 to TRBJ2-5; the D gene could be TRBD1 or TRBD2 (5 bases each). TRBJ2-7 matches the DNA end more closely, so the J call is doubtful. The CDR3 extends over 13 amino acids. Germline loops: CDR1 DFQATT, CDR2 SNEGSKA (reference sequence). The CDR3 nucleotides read TGCAGTGCTCCGGGGCGCGGGTTCTACGAGCAGTACTTC. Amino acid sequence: CSAPGRGFYEQYF.

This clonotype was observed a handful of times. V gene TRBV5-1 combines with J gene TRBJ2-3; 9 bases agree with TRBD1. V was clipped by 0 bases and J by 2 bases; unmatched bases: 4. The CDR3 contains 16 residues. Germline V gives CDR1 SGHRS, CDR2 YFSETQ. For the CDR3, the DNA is TGCGCCAGCAGCTTGGGGGACAGGGCGACCACAGATACGCAGTATTTT. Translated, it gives CASSLGDRATTDTQYF. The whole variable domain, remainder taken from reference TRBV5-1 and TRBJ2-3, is KAGVTQTPRYLIKTRGQQVTLSCSPISGHRSVSWYQQTPGQGLQFLFEYFSETQRNKGNFPGRFSGRQFSNSRSEMNVSTLELGDSALYLCASSLGDRATTDTQYFGPGTRLTVL.

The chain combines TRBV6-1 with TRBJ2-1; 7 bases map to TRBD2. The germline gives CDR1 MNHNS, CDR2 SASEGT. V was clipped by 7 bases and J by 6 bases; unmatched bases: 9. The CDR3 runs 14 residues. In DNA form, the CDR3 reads TGTGCCAGCACCCGATATAGCGGGTTCAATGAGCAGTTCTTC. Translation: CASTRYSGFNEQFF.

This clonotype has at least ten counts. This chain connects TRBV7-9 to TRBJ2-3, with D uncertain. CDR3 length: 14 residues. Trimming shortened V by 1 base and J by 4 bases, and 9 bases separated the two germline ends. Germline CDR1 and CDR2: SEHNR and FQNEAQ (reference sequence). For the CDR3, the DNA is TGTGCCAGCAGCTTAGAACTGGCCGCAGATACGCAGTATTTT. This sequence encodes CASSLELAADTQYF. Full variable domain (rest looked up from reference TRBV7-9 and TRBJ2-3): DTGVSQNPRHKITKRGQNVTFRCDPISEHNRLYWYRQTLGQGPEFLTYFQNEAQLEKSRLLSDRFSAERPKGSFSTLEIQRTEQGDSAMYLCASSLELAADTQYFGPGTRLTVL.

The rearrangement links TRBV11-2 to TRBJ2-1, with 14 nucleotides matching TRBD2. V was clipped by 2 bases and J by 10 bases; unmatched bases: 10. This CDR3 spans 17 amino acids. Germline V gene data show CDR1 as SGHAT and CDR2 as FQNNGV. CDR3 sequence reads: CASSLPRTSGGPGEQFF. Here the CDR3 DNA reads TGTGCCAGCAGCTTACCTCGGACTAGCGGGGGGCCAGGAGAGCAGTTCTTC. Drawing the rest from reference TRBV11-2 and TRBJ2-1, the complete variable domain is EAGVAQSPRYKIIEKRQSVAFWCNPISGHATLYWYQQILGQGPKLLIQFQNNGVVDDSQLPKDRFSAERLKGVDSTLKIQPAKLEDSAVYLCASSLPRTSGGPGEQFFGPGTRLTVL.

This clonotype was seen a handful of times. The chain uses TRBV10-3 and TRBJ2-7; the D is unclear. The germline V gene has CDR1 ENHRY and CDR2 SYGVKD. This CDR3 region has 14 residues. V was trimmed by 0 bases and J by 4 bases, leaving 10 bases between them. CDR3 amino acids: CAISESELGYEQYF. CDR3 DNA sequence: TGTGCCATCAGTGAGTCTGAGCTAGGGTACGAGCAGTACTTC.